One TCR beta chain is described in this entry. The target antigen is unknown. This record comes from a study of CD8+ T cells in alopecia areata. Findings and caveats of the study: Sequencing of scalp tissue also captures the resident alphabeta T cells of normal skin.

Sequencing templates came from extracted RNA that was reverse transcribed into cDNA. Generated by immunoSEQ multiplex PCR, the TCRdb table keeps only in-frame clones and is missing some. Found here are 80,000 or so clones, 66% of them singletons; the top ten hold about a quarter. In germline, CDR1 is SGHVS, CDR2 FQNEAQ. The CDR3 runs 16 residues. With 5 bases removed from V and 0 bases from J, the gap between germline ends came to 14 bases. Treatment in this sample: oral pan-JAK inhibitor, 5-10 mg twice daily. The chain employs TRBV7-8 and TRBJ1-3; weak D call: TRBD1 (6 bases). Sequenced material: CD8+ T cells sorted from blood, taken at week 24, from a patient treated with tofacitinib. The receptor was isolated from a human donor with alopecia areata. In nucleotides, the CDR3 is TGTGCCAGCAGCCAGGGGAAACCGAACTCTGGAAACACCATATATTTT. Translating it yields CASSQGKPNSGNTIYF.